The 27 T cell receptor beta chains below come from one sample, sequenced in a study of T cells in localized non-small cell lung cancer. This table comes from immunoSEQ multiplex PCR, and its TCRdb copy is limited to in-frame clones, with some not included. This sample has about 51,000 clones; 81% occur once, and the top ten carry over 15%. This material consisted of peripheral blood mononuclear cells, taken before any cancer treatment. The receptors come from a man aged 35-75 years with stage III lung adenocarcinoma.

J is TRBJ1-5 and V is TRBV6-5; D remains ambiguous. Germline V lookup: CDR1 MNHEY, CDR2 SVGAGI. The CDR3 covers 13 residues. Deletions cut 4 bases from V and 1 base from J, with 5 bases between. CDR3 region: CASSSRSNQPQHF. In DNA form, the CDR3 reads TGTGCCAGCAGTTCCAGAAGCAATCAGCCCCAGCATTTT.

This rearrangement joins TRBV4-2 to TRBJ2-7, with D unresolved. This CDR3 is 13 amino acids long. From germline, CDR1 is LGHNA and CDR2 YNFKEQ. The V end was cut by 5 bases, the J end by 3 bases, with 11 bases between. The CDR3 spells CASSLPWSYEQYF. The CDR3 coding sequence is TGTGCCAGCAGCTTACCCTGGAGCTACGAGCAGTACTTC.

The V call is TRBV6-6, the J call TRBJ2-7; D remains unclear. Trimming shortened V by 5 bases and J by 4 bases, and 18 bases separated the two germline ends. CDR1 MNHNY and CDR2 SVGAGI come from the germline V gene (reference sequence). This CDR3 is 15 amino acids long. The CDR3 DNA reads as TGTGCCAGCAGTCCCTCTTGGGGTTTCGAATACGAGCAGTACTTC. Translated, it gives CASSPSWGFEYEQYF.

The chain combines TRBV5-6 with TRBJ2-3; a weak D match, TRBD1 (5 bases). The CDR3 runs to 14 residues. Trimming removed 4 bases from V and 1 base from J, with 10 bases in between. From germline, CDR1 is SGHDT and CDR2 YYEEEE. In nucleotides, the CDR3 is TGTGCCAGCAGCCAGGGTGCCGGCACAGATACGCAGTATTTT. It codes for CASSQGAGTDTQYF.

J is TRBJ1-2 and V is TRBV15; 11 bases fit TRBD1. Germline V gene lookup returns CDR1 LNHNV and CDR2 YYDKDF (reference sequence). V trimming: 0 bases; J trimming: 4 bases; junction bases outside the gene matches: 10. This CDR3 has 18 amino acids. For the CDR3, the DNA is TGTGCCACCAGCAGAGATCTAGGACAGGGGGCGTCGGGCTATGGCTACACCTTC. Its protein product is CATSRDLGQGASGYGYTF.

The rearrangement uses TRBV6-6 and TRBJ2-5, with D possibly TRBD2 on 6 matching bases. Trimming removed 6 bases from V and 1 base from J, with 15 bases in between. This CDR3 is built from 15 residues. The V gene's germline CDR1 is MNHNY and CDR2 SVGAGI (reference sequence). The CDR3: CASSPIRGIQETQYF. The CDR3 DNA is TGTGCCAGCAGCCCTATACGGGGGATCCAAGAGACCCAGTACTTC.

The chain has TRBV6-6 and TRBJ2-7; the D is unclear. The germline V and J ends were trimmed by 0 bases and 2 bases, with 8 bases remaining between them. The CDR3 length is 14 residues. CDR1 and CDR2 (germline): MNHNY, SVGAGI (reference sequence). CDR3 nucleotides: TGTGCCAGCAGTTACTCGACTGATACCTACGAGCAGTACTTC. It yields the protein CASSYSTDTYEQYF.

The chain couples TRBV12-5 to TRBJ2-5; D remains unclear. The V and J ends lost 5 bases and 1 base respectively, with 17 bases between them. CDR1 and CDR2 from the germline V gene are LGHNT and FRNRAP. The CDR3 runs 16 residues. CDR3 DNA sequence: TGTGCTAGTGGTCCATTCCGGGCTTCACCCCAAGAGACCCAGTACTTC. This translates into CASGPFRASPQETQYF.

The chain joins TRBV13 to TRBJ2-7, with D unresolved. In germline, CDR1 is PRHDT, CDR2 FYEKMQ (reference sequence). The CDR3 has 12 residues. Deletions cut 5 bases from V and 1 base from J, with 6 bases between. This chain's CDR3 is CASSLASYEQYF. CDR3 in DNA: TGTGCCAGCAGCCTTGCATCCTACGAGCAGTACTTC.

This clone came up once. The chain joins TRBV6-6 to TRBJ1-4, with D possibly matching TRBD1 (5 bases). V lost 4 bases, J lost 7 bases, and 16 bases lay in between. CDR1 is MNHNY, CDR2 SVGAGI, per germline (reference sequence). The CDR3 extends over 15 amino acids. The CDR3 nucleotides are TGTGCCAGCAGTTCCGCCGGGGGTCTGAGTGAAAAACTGTTTTTT. Encoded protein: CASSSAGGLSEKLFF.

The chain employs TRBV27 and TRBJ2-7; possibly TRBD2 for D (5 bases). Per the germline V gene, CDR1 is MNHEY and CDR2 is SMNVEV (reference sequence). This CDR3 has 14 amino acids. Trimming removed 3 bases from V and 2 bases from J, with 11 bases in between. CDR3 nucleotide sequence: TGTGCCAGCAGTTTCCGGACGGGAACCTACGAGCAGTACTTC. Translating gives CASSFRTGTYEQYF.

The rearrangement uses TRBV14 and TRBJ2-7, with TRBD2 matching over 8 bases. This CDR3 comprises 13 residues. In germline, CDR1 is SGHDN, CDR2 FVKESK. V lost 4 bases, J lost 6 bases, and 5 bases stayed unmatched. The CDR3, as DNA: TGTGCCAGCAGCCCGCGGGGGGCGGGCGAGCAGTACTTC. This gives the protein CASSPRGAGEQYF.

In DNA form, the CDR3 reads TGTGCCACCTCTCCGGGACTCCCTAACTACGAGCAGTACTTC. Translating gives CATSPGLPNYEQYF. The rearrangement links TRBV27 to TRBJ2-7; D is perhaps TRBD2 (6 bases). CDR3 size: 14 residues. The germline V and J ends were trimmed by 10 bases and 3 bases, with 19 bases remaining between them. Germline lookup yields CDR1 MNHEY and CDR2 SMNVEV (reference sequence).

A few counts support this clone. This chain links TRBV6-1 with TRBJ2-4; 7 nucleotides align to TRBD2. Per germline, CDR1 MNHNS and CDR2 SASEGT. Losses at the gene ends were 1 base for V and 0 bases for J; bases not matched to a gene: 6. This CDR3 contains 17 residues. In DNA form, the CDR3 reads TGTGCCAGCAGTGAAGTGCTAGCGGACCTAGCCAAAAACATTCAGTACTTC. This translates into CASSEVLADLAKNIQYF.

The chain links TRBV19 to TRBJ2-5; a weak D match, TRBD1 (6 bases). The V end lost 3 bases, the J end lost 3 bases, and 11 bases lay between the germline ends. This CDR3 spans 14 amino acids. The V gene's germline CDR1 is LNHDA and CDR2 SQIVND (reference sequence). The DNA of the CDR3 is TGTGCCAGTAGTATCACGGCAGGGGAAGAGACCCAGTACTTC. It translates to CASSITAGEETQYF. The full variable domain, in which reference TRBV19 and TRBJ2-5 provide the parts outside the CDR3, is DGGITQSPKYLFRKEGQNVTLSCEQNLNHDAMYWYRQDPGQGLRLIYYSQIVNDFQKGDIAEGYSVSREKKESFPLTVTSAQKNPTAFYLCASSITAGEETQYFGPGTRLLVL.

The genes are TRBV30 and TRBJ2-5; D perhaps matches TRBD1 (6 bases). The ends were cut back, 0 bases at V and 8 bases at J, with 13 bases in the middle. CDR3 size: 13 residues. Germline CDR1 and CDR2: GTSNPN and SVGIG (reference sequence). The CDR3 DNA reads TGTGCCTGGAGTGTAAAACAGGGAGCAACCCAGTACTTC. Its protein is CAWSVKQGATQYF.

The chain carries TRBV7-9 and TRBJ2-1, with a weak D call TRBD2 (5 bases). V was shortened by 4 bases and J by 0 bases, with 10 bases between the two germline ends. The germline gives CDR1 SEHNR, CDR2 FQNEAQ (reference sequence). The CDR3 consists of 15 residues. CDR3: CASSSGWSSYNEQFF. For the CDR3, the DNA is TGTGCCAGCAGCTCGGGGTGGAGCTCCTACAATGAGCAGTTCTTC.

The V call is TRBV11-2, the J call TRBJ2-7, with TRBD1 matching over 8 bases. V lost 1 base to trimming and J lost 5 bases; unmatched junction nucleotides: 4. Germline CDR1 SGHAT, CDR2 FQNNGV. The CDR3 totals 14 residues. CDR3 region: CASSLGTGINEQYF. As DNA, the CDR3 is TGTGCCAGCAGCTTAGGGACAGGGATCAACGAGCAGTACTTC.

This chain links TRBV30 with TRBJ2-1; 7 bases align to TRBD2. CDR3 size: 14 residues. The ends lost 4 bases at V and 0 bases at J; junction bases unmatched: 3. Germline V CDR1 and CDR2: GTSNPN, SVGIG (reference sequence). The CDR3 region is CAWNRGDSYNEQFF. CDR3 nucleotide sequence: TGTGCCTGGAATCGGGGGGACTCCTACAATGAGCAGTTCTTC. Filled out from reference TRBV30 and TRBJ2-1, the complete variable domain reads SQTIHQWPATLVQPVGSPLSLECTVEGTSNPNLYWYRQAAGRGLQLLFYSVGIGQISSEVPQNLSASRPQDRQFILSSKKLLLSDSGFYLCAWNRGDSYNEQFFGPGTRLTVL.

This sequence joins TRBV5-6 and TRBJ2-5, with 8 positions matching TRBD1. Looked up from germline, CDR1 is SGHDT and CDR2 is YYEEEE. The CDR3 consists of 14 residues. After removal of 0 bases from V and 5 bases from J, the junction contained 3 bases not matched to a gene. The CDR3 DNA follows: TGTGCCAGCAGCTTGGCAGGGGGCGGGGAGACCCAGTACTTC. It yields the protein CASSLAGGGETQYF.

J is TRBJ1-2 and V is TRBV6-5, with unresolved D. CDR3 length: 15 residues. Germline values: CDR1 MNHEY, CDR2 SVGAGI. The germline V and J ends were trimmed by 5 bases and 4 bases, with 17 bases remaining between them. The CDR3 reads CASSPHLERPYGYTF. The CDR3 nucleotides are TGTGCCAGCAGTCCCCATCTCGAGCGTCCCTATGGCTACACCTTC.

The J gene is TRBJ2-3, the V gene TRBV6-1, with 7 bases lining up with TRBD1. Trimming removed 5 bases from V and 0 bases from J; junction bases left unmatched: 5. The germline V gene has CDR1 MNHNS and CDR2 SASEGT. The length of the CDR3 is 15 residues. CDR3 DNA sequence: TGTGCCAGCAGTCAACAGGGGATTAGCACAGATACGCAGTATTTT. Amino acid sequence: CASSQQGISTDTQYF.

This clone was counted a single time. V is TRBV29-1 and J is TRBJ2-5, with TRBD2 identical over 7 bases. The CDR3 totals 12 residues. The germline V gene has CDR1 SQVTM and CDR2 ANQGSEA. The J segment lost 7 bases and the V segment lost 6 bases, leaving 8 bases of the junction unmatched. In DNA form, the CDR3 reads TGCAGCGTGGCAGGACTAGGGGTGACCCAGTACTTC. Amino acid sequence: CSVAGLGVTQYF.

CDR3 nucleotide sequence: TGTGCCAGCAGCCCTGGGCTCCGCACAGATACGCAGTATTTT. Encoded protein: CASSPGLRTDTQYF. The J gene is TRBJ2-3, the V gene TRBV11-2; D not certain. Germline values: CDR1 SGHAT, CDR2 FQNNGV. V lost 5 bases to trimming and J lost 1 base, with 10 bases between them. The CDR3 is 14 residues long.

The chain has TRBV6-5 and TRBJ2-1; D is undetermined. V was shortened by 5 bases and J by 9 bases, with 8 bases between the two germline ends. Germline V gene lookup returns CDR1 MNHEY and CDR2 SVGAGI. This CDR3 has 11 amino acids. As DNA, the CDR3 is TGTGCCAGCAGTGAATTCGGTGAGCAGTTCTTC. This translates into CASSEFGEQFF.

The rearrangement joins TRBV14 to TRBJ2-7, with TRBD1 identical over 10 bases. V gave up 1 base and J gave up 2 bases; unmatched junction bases: 8. CDR3 length: 17 amino acids. Germline V gives CDR1 SGHDN, CDR2 FVKESK. The CDR3 sequence is CASSQAPGQGLAYEQYF. In DNA form, the CDR3 reads TGTGCCAGCAGCCAAGCGCCGGGACAGGGGTTAGCCTACGAGCAGTACTTC.

V usage is TRBV29-1 and J usage is TRBJ1-2; D not certain. CDR1 and CDR2 (germline): SQVTM, ANQGSEA. The length of the CDR3 is 14 residues. The germline V and J ends were trimmed by 3 bases and 2 bases, with 13 bases remaining between them. The CDR3, as DNA: TGCAGCGTTGAGTCGAGCTCTGTGAACTATGGCTACACCTTC. The encoded protein is CSVESSSVNYGYTF.